This T cell receptor (beta chain) was sequenced in a study of T cells in Graves' hyperthyroidism and ophthalmopathy. Comments on this clonotype: What it binds is not known.

RNA transcripts served as the template for amplifying TCR beta CDR3 regions. Researchers ran a first-round RT-PCR on the TCR CDR3 using the HTBI primer set. One entry per CDR3 protein, called by TCRdb with MiXCR from the multiplex PCR reads. The sample has approximately 560,000 distinct CDR3 sequences, roughly 46% seen once. Germline V CDR1 and CDR2: LNHDA, SQIVND (reference sequence). Trimming took 1 base from V and 3 from J, leaving 9 bases between them. The CDR3 covers 14 residues. Study-level points and caveats: Among thyroid clonotypes expanded above 0.001, most also appeared in blood.

The chain joins TRBV19 to TRBJ2-5, with D maybe TRBD2 (6 bases). Sequenced sample: peripheral blood or thyroid tissue (not recorded which). The receptor was derived from a young woman with Graves' hyperthyroidism. This chain's CDR3 is CASSIGGRKETQYF. The CDR3 DNA follows: TGTGCCAGTAGTATAGGAGGGAGGAAAGAGACCCAGTACTTC.